This T cell receptor beta chain came from a study of T cell repertoires in cytomegalovirus infection. Study in general: The public TCR beta signatures pointed to both CMV infection and matching HLA type.

Each CDR3 protein is one row after TCRdb ran MiXCR on the reads. The sample lists about 920,000 distinct CDR3 sequences; 30% to 40% were seen once. Overall study results and limits: HLA-C-restricted CMV clonotypes gave the most frequent clonotype in two of eight donors.

On this clonotype itself: Its antigen is unknown.

Trimming cost V 5 bases and J 7 bases; bases outside gene matches: 10. Germline CDR1 reads LNHDA; CDR2 reads SQIVND (reference sequence). The CDR3 covers 15 residues. The specimen was cultured CD8+ T cells from PBMCs, collected from culture after CMV antigen stimulation. V is TRBV19 and J is TRBJ2-7; TRBD1 aligns across 11 bases. The clonotype originates from a human donor in good health (CMV status not recorded). Some clones in this sample may be carry-over from other donors' samples. Here the CDR3 reads CASSFSGQGGREQYF. DNA of the CDR3: TGTGCCAGTAGTTTCTCGGGACAGGGGGGTCGGGAGCAGTACTTC.